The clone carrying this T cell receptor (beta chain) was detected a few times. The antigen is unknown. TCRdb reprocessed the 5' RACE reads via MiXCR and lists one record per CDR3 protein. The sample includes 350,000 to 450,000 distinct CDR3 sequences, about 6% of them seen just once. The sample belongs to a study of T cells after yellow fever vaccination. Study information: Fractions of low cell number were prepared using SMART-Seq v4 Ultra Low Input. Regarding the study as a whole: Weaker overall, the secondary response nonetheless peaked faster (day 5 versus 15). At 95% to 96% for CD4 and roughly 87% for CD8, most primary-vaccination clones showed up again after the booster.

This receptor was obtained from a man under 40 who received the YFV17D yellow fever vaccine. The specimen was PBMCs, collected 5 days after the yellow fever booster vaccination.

In DNA form, the CDR3 reads TGCAGCGTTGCATCGGGCGGGACGAACACCGGGGAGCTGTTTTTT. Translation: CSVASGGTNTGELFF. The chain joins TRBV29-1 to TRBJ2-2; possible D gene TRBD2, 6 bases. V was trimmed by 4 bases and J by 0 bases, leaving 12 bases between them. The CDR3 length is 15 residues. Germline lookup yields CDR1 SQVTM and CDR2 ANQGSEA.